Following are 29 T cell receptor beta chains from one sample sequenced in a study of shared clonotypes between healthy human individuals. Profiled with immunoSEQ multiplex PCR; TCRdb holds only in-frame clones, not every one. The repertoire has around 2.1 million clones, more than 85% of them found once; the top ten carry roughly 1.7%. In the naive CD8 group, cells lacked CD45RO and were positively selected for CCR7, so terminally differentiated effector memory CD45RA+ cells were left out. The sample taken for sequencing was naive CD8+ T cells from PBMCs. These receptors were obtained from a man younger than 30 in good health. Some clones in this sample may be carry-over from other donors' samples.

DNA for the CDR3: TGTGCCAGCAGCCCACGGGACCCGGGAGAGACCCAGTACTTC. It encodes CASSPRDPGETQYF. The genes are TRBV13 and TRBJ2-5, with D possibly called TRBD1 or TRBD2 (5 bases each). Deletions cut 5 bases from V and 4 bases from J, with 14 bases between. CDR1 and CDR2 (germline): PRHDT, FYEKMQ (reference sequence). CDR3 length equals 14 residues.

The rearrangement links TRBV19 to TRBJ2-3; the D gene is possibly TRBD2 (5 bases). Trimming pared 4 bases from V and 6 bases from J, leaving 20 bases between. CDR1 and CDR2 from the germline V gene are LNHDA and SQIVND (reference sequence). The CDR3 has 16 amino acids. This chain's CDR3 is CASSTRNTRLSDTQYF. The CDR3 region has the DNA TGTGCCAGTAGTACCCGAAATACTAGATTAAGTGATACGCAGTATTTT.

This chain connects TRBV13 to TRBJ2-7; no firm D call. CDR1 PRHDT and CDR2 FYEKMQ come from the germline V gene (reference sequence). The CDR3 sequence is 15 residues long. The V end was cut by 0 bases, the J end by 0 bases, with 9 bases between. CDR3 loop: CASSLGDGGSYEQYF. In DNA form, the CDR3 reads TGTGCCAGCAGCTTAGGAGACGGTGGCTCCTACGAGCAGTACTTC.

Concerning this clone itself: This CDR3 is also generated by other DNA sequences in the sample. The rearrangement joins TRBV27 to TRBJ1-1, with D uncertain. V lost 2 bases and J 2 bases, leaving 9 bases between the germline ends. The CDR3 covers 14 residues. Per the germline V gene, CDR1 is MNHEY and CDR2 is SMNVEV (reference sequence). CDR3 bases: TGTGCCAGCAGTTTAGTTGGCAGCAACACTGAAGCTTTCTTT. Translated: CASSLVGSNTEAFF.

The rearrangement uses TRBV6-1 and TRBJ2-5; no reliable D call. Germline assignment: CDR1 MNHNS and CDR2 SASEGT. V was pared by 6 bases and J by 2 bases, with 10 bases between. CDR3 length: 13 residues. CDR3 sequence: CASSLTLQETQYF. CDR3 nucleotide sequence: TGTGCCAGCAGCCTCACGCTTCAAGAGACCCAGTACTTC.

J is TRBJ2-1 and V is TRBV4-3, with 8 bases that match TRBD2. The CDR3 is made up of 15 amino acids. Trimming took 0 bases from V and 5 from J; bases not matched to a gene: 3. The V gene's germline CDR1 is LGHNA and CDR2 YSLEER. The CDR3 region is CASSQDGLAHNEQFF. The CDR3, as DNA: TGCGCCAGCAGCCAAGATGGACTAGCCCACAATGAGCAGTTCTTC.

V usage is TRBV5-1 and J usage is TRBJ2-1; a weak D match, TRBD2 (6 bases). The CDR3 is 18 residues long. Germline V gives CDR1 SGHRS, CDR2 YFSETQ. The V end lost 1 base, the J end lost 6 bases, and 23 bases lay between the germline ends. The CDR3 sequence: CASSLFRGILSLVNEQFF. The CDR3 DNA is TGCGCCAGCAGCTTGTTCCGGGGGATTTTGTCCCTTGTCAATGAGCAGTTCTTC.

This rearrangement joins TRBV5-4 to TRBJ2-7; D may be TRBD2 (5 bases). Looked up from germline, CDR1 is SGHNT and CDR2 is YYREEE (reference sequence). Trimming took 5 bases from V and 6 from J, leaving 18 bases between them. The CDR3 extends over 14 amino acids. The CDR3, as DNA: TGTGCCAGCAGTCGCACCCTCCTAGCTGGCGAGCAGTACTTC. Protein product: CASSRTLLAGEQYF.

The chain is built from TRBV9 and TRBJ1-2; D uncertain. The CDR3 spans 15 residues. The V end was cut by 0 bases, the J end by 0 bases, with 9 bases between. The germline gives CDR1 SGDLS, CDR2 YYNGEE. This CDR3 is CASSVGGGANYGYTF. In DNA form, the CDR3 reads TGTGCCAGCAGCGTAGGAGGAGGCGCTAACTATGGCTACACCTTC.

This chain links TRBV27 with TRBJ2-5, with a weak D call TRBD1 (5 bases). The CDR3 has 16 amino acids. Per germline, CDR1 MNHEY and CDR2 SMNVEV (reference sequence). The germline V and J ends were trimmed by 4 bases and 5 bases, with 20 bases remaining between them. The CDR3: CASSWYQGNSAETQYF. The CDR3 coding sequence is TGTGCCAGCAGTTGGTATCAGGGAAACAGTGCGGAGACCCAGTACTTC.

V is TRBV4-3 and J is TRBJ2-1, with 8 bases that match TRBD2. The CDR3 is 15 residues long. Germline V lookup: CDR1 LGHNA, CDR2 YSLEER. V shed 0 bases and J 6 bases; nucleotides not matched to a gene: 4. CDR3 region: CASSQDWSGGNEQFF. The CDR3, as DNA: TGCGCCAGCAGCCAAGATTGGAGCGGGGGCAATGAGCAGTTCTTC.

The chain links TRBV11-2 to TRBJ2-1, with TRBD2 matching over 9 bases. J gave up 7 bases and V 3 bases, and 4 bases lay outside the gene matches. The germline V gene has CDR1 SGHAT and CDR2 FQNNGV. The CDR3 totals 14 residues. CDR3 region: CASSFSGRINEQFF. CDR3 in DNA: TGTGCCAGCAGCTTTAGCGGGAGAATAAATGAGCAGTTCTTC.

This clone occurred once. The chain recombines TRBV7-6 with TRBJ2-2; TRBD1 aligns across 10 bases. In germline, CDR1 is SGHVS, CDR2 FNYEAQ. V dropped 3 bases and J dropped 3; count of bases not matched to a gene: 4. This CDR3 contains 16 residues. CDR3 sequence (DNA): TGTGCCAGCAGCTTCCGGGACAGGGGATACACCGGGGAGCTGTTTTTT. It translates to CASSFRDRGYTGELFF.

V usage is TRBV4-3 and J usage is TRBJ2-1; 9 bases match TRBD2. Losses at the gene ends were 4 bases for V and 3 bases for J; bases not matched to a gene: 7. CDR1 LGHNA and CDR2 YSLEER come from the germline V gene. CDR3 length: 16 residues. The CDR3 DNA sequence: TGCGCCAGCAGCCTACGACTAGCGGAGGACTACAATGAGCAGTTCTTC. Its translation: CASSLRLAEDYNEQFF.

This chain links TRBV19 with TRBJ2-2; 9 nucleotides match TRBD2. The V gene end was trimmed by 6 bases and the J gene end by 7 bases; junction bases not matched to a gene: 12. Germline-derived CDR1 and CDR2 are LNHDA and SQIVND (reference sequence). This CDR3 is 16 amino acids long. The CDR3 spells CASSQKFSGRGGELFF. Written as DNA, the CDR3 is TGTGCCAGTAGCCAAAAATTTAGCGGGAGAGGCGGGGAGCTGTTTTTT.

This clone has just one count. The chain employs TRBV7-3 and TRBJ2-7, with TRBD2 matching 7 bases. V shed 5 bases, J shed 6 bases, and the junction held 16 bases outside the gene matches. Germline lookup yields CDR1 SGHTA and CDR2 FQGTGA. CDR3 size: 16 residues. The CDR3 protein is CASSNVLGERDPEQYF. The CDR3 DNA is TGTGCCAGCAGCAATGTCTTAGGGGAGCGGGACCCCGAGCAGTACTTC. Full variable domain (rest looked up from reference TRBV7-3 and TRBJ2-7): GAGVSQTPSNKVTEKGKYVELRCDPISGHTALYWYRQSLGQGPEFLIYFQGTGAADDSGLPNDRFFAVRPEGSVSTLKIQRTERGDSAVYLCASSNVLGERDPEQYFGPGTRLTVT.

As concerns this clone: One junction end disagrees with the germline gene, perhaps due to a read error. The chain has TRBV10-1 and TRBJ2-7; possible D gene TRBD1, 6 bases. Germline CDR1 WNHNN, CDR2 SYGVQD (reference sequence). The CDR3 runs 18 residues. CDR3: CASSEGQWGSASSHEQYF. The CDR3 region has the DNA TGCGCCAGCAGTGAGGGACAGTGGGGGAGTGCTTCCTCCCACGAGCAGTACTTC.

The rearrangement links TRBV27 to TRBJ1-1; possible D gene TRBD1, 6 bases. V lost 5 bases and J lost 0, with 16 bases in between. This CDR3 is 16 amino acids long. Germline CDR1 MNHEY, CDR2 SMNVEV (reference sequence). This chain's CDR3 is CASSITGWWVNTEAFF. DNA of the CDR3: TGTGCCAGCAGTATTACAGGGTGGTGGGTGAACACTGAAGCTTTCTTT.

The chain employs TRBV9 and TRBJ2-7; TRBD2 matches at 10 bases. J gave up 6 bases and V 3 bases, and 6 bases lay outside the gene matches. Per the germline V gene, CDR1 is SGDLS and CDR2 is YYNGEE. This CDR3 is 14 amino acids long. In DNA form, the CDR3 reads TGTGCCAGCAGCGCTAGCGGGAGCGTTGGCGAGCAGTACTTC. It yields the protein CASSASGSVGEQYF.

The chain links TRBV11-2 to TRBJ1-1; possibly TRBD1 for D (6 bases). Trimming removed 4 bases from V and 3 bases from J, with 9 bases in between. The CDR3 runs 13 residues. Germline V gene sequence: CDR1 SGHAT, CDR2 FQNNGV. This CDR3 is CASSYYRDTEAFF. In DNA form, the CDR3 reads TGTGCCAGCAGCTATTACAGGGACACTGAAGCTTTCTTT.

V and J are TRBV10-2 and TRBJ2-2; D call uncertain. The CDR3 is made up of 14 amino acids. V was clipped by 7 bases and J by 4 bases, with 13 bases between them. The germline gives CDR1 WSHSY, CDR2 SAAADI. In DNA, the CDR3 is TGCGCCAGCATAGGCAGTACCGGCACCGGGGAGCTGTTTTTT. This sequence encodes CASIGSTGTGELFF.

CDR3 amino acids: CASSYLWGGNQPQHF. Here the CDR3 DNA reads TGTGCCAGCAGTTACCTTTGGGGGGGAAATCAGCCCCAGCATTTT. The J gene is TRBJ1-5, the V gene TRBV6-8; D is perhaps TRBD1 (5 bases). V lost 2 bases to trimming and J lost 4 bases, with 12 bases between them. The CDR3 covers 15 residues. From germline, CDR1 is MNHGY and CDR2 SAAAGT.

This chain links TRBV19 with TRBJ2-7; no firm D call. CDR1 and CDR2 from the germline V gene are LNHDA and SQIVND (reference sequence). The CDR3 is 13 residues long. V lost 7 bases and J lost 6, with 16 bases in between. This chain's CDR3 is CASTVGADAEQYF. DNA for the CDR3: TGTGCCAGTACCGTTGGCGCAGATGCCGAGCAGTACTTC.

The chain uses TRBV18 and TRBJ2-1; the match to TRBD2 covers 10 bases. CDR3 length: 18 amino acids. Losses at the gene ends were 4 bases for V and 6 bases for J; bases not matched to a gene: 15. Germline lookup yields CDR1 KGHSH and CDR2 LQKENI. The CDR3 protein is CASSRQGWSAGGPNEQFF. In DNA form, the CDR3 reads TGTGCCAGCTCACGACAGGGGTGGTCAGCGGGAGGGCCCAATGAGCAGTTCTTC.

This clone was counted a single time. V gene TRBV27 combines with J gene TRBJ2-7; 7 nucleotides agree with TRBD1. Trimming took 3 bases from V and 2 from J; bases not matched to a gene: 10. Germline V CDR1 and CDR2: MNHEY, SMNVEV (reference sequence). CDR3 length: 16 amino acids. The CDR3 protein is CASSFTGVLLPYEQYF. In DNA, the CDR3 is TGTGCCAGCAGTTTCACAGGGGTCCTACTCCCCTACGAGCAGTACTTC.

The chain has TRBV5-6 and TRBJ2-7; D gene unclear. Germline V lookup: CDR1 SGHDT, CDR2 YYEEEE. V was shortened by 1 base and J by 4 bases, with 9 bases between the two germline ends. The CDR3 is made up of 13 amino acids. The chain's CDR3 is CASSLLNEYEQYF. In nucleotides, the CDR3 is TGTGCCAGCAGCTTGTTAAACGAGTACGAGCAGTACTTC.

The genes are TRBV13 and TRBJ2-7; the D is unclear. The ends were cut back, 4 bases at V and 0 bases at J, with 10 bases in the middle. The length of the CDR3 is 14 residues. Germline CDR1 is PRHDT and CDR2 is FYEKMQ (reference sequence). CDR3 sequence reads: CASSSNSNSYEQYF. CDR3 coding DNA: TGTGCCAGCAGCTCGAACTCGAACTCCTACGAGCAGTACTTC.

This clone has more than one count but fewer than ten. The chain joins TRBV9 to TRBJ1-5; 9 bases align to TRBD1. V gave up 3 bases and J gave up 10 bases; unmatched junction bases: 5. CDR3 length equals 13 residues. Germline-derived CDR1 and CDR2 are SGDLS and YYNGEE. Here the CDR3 reads CASSGGQGFPQHF. In DNA form, the CDR3 reads TGTGCCAGCAGCGGGGGACAGGGTTTCCCCCAGCATTTT.

This chain joins TRBV9 and TRBJ1-5; TRBD1 matches at 9 bases. Germline CDR1 is SGDLS and CDR2 is YYNGEE. The J segment lost 6 bases and the V segment lost 7 bases, leaving 5 bases of the junction unmatched. There are 13 residues in the CDR3. The DNA of the CDR3 is TGTGCCAGCGGGGGGACAGGGAGTCAGCCCCAGCATTTT. This encodes CASGGTGSQPQHF. The variable domain in full, completed from reference TRBV9 and TRBJ1-5, reads DSGVTQTPKHLITATGQRVTLRCSPRSGDLSVYWYQQSLDQGLQFLIQYYNGEERAKGNILERFSAQQFPDLHSELNLSSLELGDSALYFCASGGTGSQPQHFGDGTRLSIL.